The clone carrying this T cell receptor (beta chain) was picked up many times. The antigen remains undetermined. Reasons for excluding patients were uncontrolled infection, other autoimmune disease, pregnancy or lactation. This sample was included in a study of T cells in Graves' hyperthyroidism and ophthalmopathy. Study-wide findings and caveats: Ophthalmopathy cases were set apart from stable hyperthyroidism by a 13 V-J model. In validation, the model predicted ophthalmopathy. These predictions came a median approximately 6.5 months before onset.

Germline CDR1 reads MNHNS; CDR2 reads SASEGT. This CDR3 has 17 amino acids. V shed 5 bases and J 5 bases; nucleotides not matched to a gene: 11. What was amplified from RNA transcripts were TCR beta CDR3 regions. Researchers ran a first-round RT-PCR on the TCR CDR3 using the HTBI primer set. TCRdb analysed the multiplex PCR reads with MiXCR anew, one entry per CDR3 protein. The data hold some 740,000 distinct CDR3 sequences, with 14% observed a single time. This receptor was obtained from a woman aged 18-30 years with Graves' hyperthyroidism. The rearrangement links TRBV6-1 to TRBJ2-5, with 13 bases lining up with TRBD2. The specimen was blood. CDR3 sequence reads: CASSYLGTSGIEETQYF. The DNA of the CDR3 is TGTGCCAGCAGTTATTTGGGGACTAGCGGGATTGAGGAGACCCAGTACTTC.